A single sample gave rise to the 25 T cell receptor beta chains below, sequenced in a study of CD8 T cells in ankylosing spondylitis. Study-level findings and limits: The study identified a TCR beta motif of under ten highly homologous variants that appeared characteristic of ankylosing spondylitis blood.

TCRdb recomputed calls from the 5' RACE reads with MiXCR, one row per CDR3 protein. Of fewer than 550,000 distinct CDR3 sequences in the sample, roughly 5.3% were seen once. Their specific antigens are unknown. The sample was blood, either unsorted or a sorted T cell fraction (not recorded which). The receptors derive from a male donor with ankylosing spondylitis.

This clonotype was counted ten times or more. V is TRBV29-1 and J is TRBJ1-2; a weak D match, TRBD1 (5 bases). Germline CDR1 and CDR2: SQVTM and ANQGSEA. The CDR3 is 13 residues long. Trimming stripped 4 bases from V and 1 base from J, with 10 bases between. DNA of the CDR3: TGCAGCGTTGTCAGGGTGGGTAACTATGGCTACACCTTC. This codes for CSVVRVGNYGYTF.

This clonotype has a count of ten or more. The CDR3 loop is CSATLLERYTEAFF. In DNA form, the CDR3 reads TGCAGTGCTACACTCTTAGAAAGATACACTGAAGCTTTCTTT. V gene TRBV20-1 combines with J gene TRBJ1-1; the D is unclear. CDR1 DFQATT and CDR2 SNEGSKA come from the germline V gene (reference sequence). The CDR3 runs to 14 residues. Deletions cut 4 bases from V and 3 bases from J, with 15 bases between.

This clonotype was detected ten times or more. This chain connects TRBV5-1 to TRBJ1-6; tentatively, D is TRBD1 (5 bases). The CDR3 covers 13 residues. Looked up from germline, CDR1 is SGHRS and CDR2 is YFSETQ. Trimming cost V 4 bases and J 7 bases, with 9 bases left between them. The CDR3 loop reads CASSRDENSPLHF. The CDR3 coding sequence is TGCGCCAGCAGCCGGGACGAGAATTCACCCCTCCACTTT. Complete variable domain (other parts from reference TRBV5-1 and TRBJ1-6): KAGVTQTPRYLIKTRGQQVTLSCSPISGHRSVSWYQQTPGQGLQFLFEYFSETQRNKGNFPGRFSGRQFSNSRSEMNVSTLELGDSALYLCASSRDENSPLHFGNGTRLTVT.

This clonotype appeared many times. The V call is TRBV20-1, the J call TRBJ2-1, with D perhaps TRBD2 (5 bases). The CDR3 covers 15 residues. The V gene's germline CDR1 is DFQATT and CDR2 SNEGSKA (reference sequence). Trimming cost V 5 bases and J 6 bases, with 20 bases left between them. CDR3 coding DNA: TGCAGTGCTGAAAAGCGGATAGAGAGACTCAATGAGCAGTTCTTC. As protein: CSAEKRIERLNEQFF.

Ten or more counts support this clonotype. The chain links TRBV29-1 to TRBJ1-1; D is possibly TRBD1 (5 bases). The V gene's germline CDR1 is SQVTM and CDR2 ANQGSEA. There are 12 residues in the CDR3. Written as DNA, the CDR3 is TGCAGTGCCGTGGGGGGACCGGCTGAAGCTTTCTTT. Encoded protein: CSAVGGPAEAFF.

This clonotype was observed at least ten times. V usage is TRBV6-1 and J usage is TRBJ1-1, with D maybe TRBD1 (6 bases). Germline loops: CDR1 MNHNS, CDR2 SASEGT. The length of the CDR3 is 15 residues. V dropped 6 bases and J dropped 8 bases, with 22 bases sitting between them. CDR3 in DNA: TGTGCCAGCAGAGGGACCAGGACAGACTTAGGAGAAGCTTTCTTT. Amino acid sequence: CASRGTRTDLGEAFF.

This clonotype was picked up many times. The chain links TRBV14 to TRBJ1-6, with D uncertain. The CDR3 has 13 amino acids. Germline V gene sequence: CDR1 SGHDN, CDR2 FVKESK. V was shortened by 0 bases and J by 10 bases, with 7 bases between the two germline ends. The CDR3 reads CASSQDSVSPLHF. The CDR3 DNA reads as TGTGCCAGCAGCCAAGACAGCGTCTCACCCCTCCACTTT.

This clonotype turned up a few times. V usage is TRBV4-3 and J usage is TRBJ2-6, with 11 bases aligning to TRBD2. The germline gives CDR1 LGHNA, CDR2 YSLEER. The trim removed 5 bases at V and 3 bases at J, leaving 0 bases unmatched. The CDR3 contains 15 residues. The CDR3 here is CASSGLAGGANVLTF. CDR3 bases: TGCGCCAGCAGCGGACTAGCGGGTGGGGCCAACGTCCTGACTTTC.

This clonotype has ten or more counts. V and J are TRBV6-1 and TRBJ1-1; 8 nucleotides match TRBD1. This CDR3 comprises 15 residues. V was clipped by 6 bases and J by 5 bases; unmatched bases: 11. Germline CDR1 is MNHNS and CDR2 is SASEGT. In nucleotides, the CDR3 is TGTGCCAGCAGCCGAAAATGGACAGGGACGACTGAAGCTTTCTTT. The encoded protein is CASSRKWTGTTEAFF.

To note about this clonotype: No conserved phenylalanine or tryptophan ends this CDR3, so it is likely a read error. The chain joins TRBV6-1 to TRBJ1-4, with unresolved D. The germline CDR1 and CDR2 sequences are MNHNS and SASEGT. CDR3 length: 14 residues. The V end lost 6 bases, the J end lost 3 bases, and 11 bases lay between the germline ends. The chain's CDR3 is CASSLRSANEKLFS. The CDR3 region has the DNA TGTGCCAGCAGCCTACGTTCGGCTAATGAAAAACTGTTTTCT.

This clonotype showed up many times. The genes are TRBV29-1 and TRBJ1-1; D may be TRBD1 (6 bases). With 7 bases removed from V and 2 bases from J, the gap between germline ends came to 14 bases. The CDR3 is made up of 13 amino acids. Germline CDR1 reads SQVTM; CDR2 reads ANQGSEA. The CDR3, as DNA: TGCAGCGCCGCCCAAGGGACAAACACTGAAGCTTTCTTT. Its translation is CSAAQGTNTEAFF.

This clonotype is a singleton in its sample. A much larger clone sits a single nucleotide away, making a read error possible. The genes are TRBV5-1 and TRBJ2-7, with D possibly matching TRBD2 (6 bases). Germline V gene lookup returns CDR1 SGHRS and CDR2 YFSETQ. CDR3 length: 13 residues. The CDR3 spells CASSLATRSEQNF. Written as DNA, the CDR3 is TGCGCCAGCAGCTTGGCGACTAGAAGCGAGCAGAACTTC.

This chain uses TRBV5-1 with TRBJ2-5; D is uncertain. The CDR3 runs to 13 residues. CDR1 is SGHRS and CDR2 is YFSETQ in the germline V gene. Trimming shortened V by 0 bases and J by 4 bases, and 7 bases separated the two germline ends. CDR3 in DNA: TGCGCCAGCAGCTTGGTGGGTCTAGAGACCCAGTACTTC. As protein: CASSLVGLETQYF.

This clonotype appeared a few times. The rearrangement links TRBV7-9 to TRBJ2-1, with 8 positions matching TRBD1. V gave up 9 bases and J gave up 4 bases; unmatched junction bases: 17. In germline, CDR1 is SEHNR, CDR2 FQNEAQ (reference sequence). The CDR3 has 17 residues. The DNA of the CDR3 is TGTGCCAGGGCGGGACAGGTCATATCGGGGCCTTACAATGAGCAGTTCTTC. Amino acid sequence: CARAGQVISGPYNEQFF.

On this clonotype itself: An end of the junction differs from the germline gene, which may be a read error. This chain uses TRBV29-1 with TRBJ2-3; a possible D gene is TRBD2 (6 bases). The germline V gene encodes CDR1 SQVTM and CDR2 ANQGSEA. The CDR3 has 16 residues. CDR3 residues: CSIEKGRGASTDTQYF. In nucleotides, the CDR3 is TGCAGCATTGAAAAGGGGCGGGGTGCTAGCACAGATACCCAGTATTTT.

This clonotype was observed many times. This chain links TRBV5-6 with TRBJ2-1, with 10 bases matching TRBD2. With 2 bases clipped from V and 6 bases from J, the junction kept 5 bases outside the gene matches. This CDR3 has 15 amino acids. Germline V gene sequence: CDR1 SGHDT, CDR2 YYEEEE. CDR3 region: CASSLLAGTANEQFF. DNA of the CDR3: TGTGCCAGCAGCTTACTAGCGGGGACCGCCAATGAGCAGTTCTTC.

The chain combines TRBV29-1 with TRBJ2-1, with D hard to call. This CDR3 region has 14 residues. V was clipped by 3 bases and J by 9 bases, with 18 bases between them. Germline V gene lookup returns CDR1 SQVTM and CDR2 ANQGSEA. The CDR3 DNA reads TGCAGCGTTGATTCAGGCTTTCAGAGGCTTGAGCAGTTCTTC. This codes for CSVDSGFQRLEQFF.

This clonotype was counted many times. This chain uses TRBV15 with TRBJ2-7; D uncertain. Per germline, CDR1 LNHNV and CDR2 YYDKDF (reference sequence). The CDR3 contains 13 residues. V was clipped by 3 bases and J by 3 bases, with 9 bases between them. The CDR3 nucleotides read TGTGCCACCAGCAGCCAGACGGGCTACGAGCAGTACTTC. It translates to CATSSQTGYEQYF.

This clonotype was found many times. V and J are TRBV20-1 and TRBJ1-6, with 9 bases that match TRBD1. Germline CDR1 is DFQATT and CDR2 is SNEGSKA (reference sequence). V was clipped by 3 bases and J by 7 bases; unmatched bases: 4. CDR3 size: 14 residues. CDR3 amino acids: CSASTGGTNSPLHF. The CDR3 nucleotides read TGCAGTGCTAGTACAGGGGGCACCAATTCACCCCTCCACTTT.

This clonotype was seen many times. The chain combines TRBV27 with TRBJ2-5; 11 nucleotides line up with TRBD2. This CDR3 contains 16 residues. V dropped 7 bases and J dropped 3; count of bases not matched to a gene: 10. Per germline, CDR1 MNHEY and CDR2 SMNVEV (reference sequence). The CDR3 spells CASKPGLADLKETQYF. The CDR3 bases are TGTGCCAGCAAACCGGGACTAGCGGATTTAAAAGAGACCCAGTACTTC.

In this sample, this clonotype turned up many times. In DNA, the CDR3 is TGTGCCAGCAGCTTAGGATCGTACCAAGAGACCCAGTACTTC. Translated: CASSLGSYQETQYF. V usage is TRBV7-9 and J usage is TRBJ2-5; D gene unclear. The CDR3 length is 14 residues. V was cut by 1 base and J by 0 bases, with 6 bases left in between. Germline assignment: CDR1 SEHNR and CDR2 FQNEAQ (reference sequence).

This chain joins TRBV6-5 and TRBJ2-7; the match to TRBD1 covers 9 bases. From germline, CDR1 is MNHEY and CDR2 SVGAGI. V lost 0 bases to trimming and J lost 9 bases; unmatched junction nucleotides: 15. The CDR3 spans 17 residues. The CDR3 nucleotides are TGTGCCAGCAGTTACTCTTTGAGGGGACAGGGCTCAGGTCGGCAGTACTTC. Translation: CASSYSLRGQGSGRQYF.

This clonotype came up many times. The V call is TRBV6-2 or TRBV6-3, the J call TRBJ1-5, with TRBD1 as a possible D gene (5 bases). The germline V gene has CDR1 MNHEY and CDR2 SVGEGT. The length of the CDR3 is 16 residues. V shed 4 bases and J shed 1 base, with 14 bases lying between them. This CDR3 is CASSLWDGSSNQPQHF. DNA of the CDR3: TGTGCCAGCAGTTTGTGGGACGGCTCAAGCAATCAGCCCCAGCATTTT.

This clonotype was counted many times. The gene calls are TRBV6-2 or TRBV6-3 and TRBJ2-5, with D perhaps TRBD1 or TRBD2 (5 bases each). Trimming pared 6 bases from V and 7 bases from J, leaving 21 bases between. Germline assignment: CDR1 MNHEY and CDR2 SVGEGT. The CDR3 has 15 residues. The CDR3 reads CASRPPGTSWGTQYF. In nucleotides, the CDR3 is TGTGCCAGCAGACCGCCCGGGACGTCGTGGGGGACCCAGTACTTC.

This clonotype was counted many times. The chain links TRBV29-1 to TRBJ2-3, with 7 bases lining up with TRBD2. The germline V gene encodes CDR1 SQVTM and CDR2 ANQGSEA. The CDR3 has 12 residues. V gave up 7 bases and J gave up 3 bases; unmatched junction bases: 4. CDR3 DNA: TGCAGCGCCGGGAGGCTGACAGATACGCAGTATTTT. Residues: CSAGRLTDTQYF.